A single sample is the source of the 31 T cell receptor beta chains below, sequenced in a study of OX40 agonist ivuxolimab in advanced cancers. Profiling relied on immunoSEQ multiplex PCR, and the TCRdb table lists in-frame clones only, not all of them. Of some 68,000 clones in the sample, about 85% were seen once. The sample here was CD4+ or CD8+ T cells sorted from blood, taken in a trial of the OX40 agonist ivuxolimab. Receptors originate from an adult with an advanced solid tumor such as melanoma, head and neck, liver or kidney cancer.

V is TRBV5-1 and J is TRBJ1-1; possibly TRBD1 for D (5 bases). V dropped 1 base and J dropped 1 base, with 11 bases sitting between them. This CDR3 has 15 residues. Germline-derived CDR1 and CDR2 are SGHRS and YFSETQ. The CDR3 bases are TGCGCCAGCAGCTTGACGTCCGGGGGGAACACTGAAGCTTTCTTT. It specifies CASSLTSGGNTEAFF. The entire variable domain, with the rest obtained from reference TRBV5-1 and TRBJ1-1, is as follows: KAGVTQTPRYLIKTRGQQVTLSCSPISGHRSVSWYQQTPGQGLQFLFEYFSETQRNKGNFPGRFSGRQFSNSRSEMNVSTLELGDSALYLCASSLTSGGNTEAFFGQGTRLTVV.

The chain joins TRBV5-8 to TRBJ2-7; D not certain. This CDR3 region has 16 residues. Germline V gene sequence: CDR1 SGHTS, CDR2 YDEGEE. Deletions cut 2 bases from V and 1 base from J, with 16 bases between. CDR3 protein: CASSFDPTLRSYEQYF. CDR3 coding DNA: TGTGCCAGCAGCTTCGATCCTACACTCCGATCCTACGAGCAGTACTTC.

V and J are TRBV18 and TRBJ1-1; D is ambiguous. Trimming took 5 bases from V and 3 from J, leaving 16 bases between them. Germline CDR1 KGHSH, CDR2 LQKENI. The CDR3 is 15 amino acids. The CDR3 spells CASSVQAWPYTEAFF. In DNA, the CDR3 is TGTGCCAGCTCAGTCCAGGCTTGGCCTTACACTGAAGCTTTCTTT.

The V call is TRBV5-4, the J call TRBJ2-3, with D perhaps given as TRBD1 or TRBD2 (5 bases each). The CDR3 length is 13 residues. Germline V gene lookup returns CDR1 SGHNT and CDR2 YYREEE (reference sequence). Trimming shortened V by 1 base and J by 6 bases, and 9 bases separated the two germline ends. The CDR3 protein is CASSLRGGDTQYF. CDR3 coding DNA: TGTGCCAGCAGCTTGCGGGGCGGGGATACGCAGTATTTT.

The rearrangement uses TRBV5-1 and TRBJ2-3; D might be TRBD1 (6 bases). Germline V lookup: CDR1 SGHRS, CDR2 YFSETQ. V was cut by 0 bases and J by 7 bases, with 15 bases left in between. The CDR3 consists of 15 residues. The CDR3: CASSLVTDSRNTQYF. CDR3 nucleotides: TGCGCCAGCAGCTTGGTTACGGACAGCCGAAATACGCAGTATTTT.

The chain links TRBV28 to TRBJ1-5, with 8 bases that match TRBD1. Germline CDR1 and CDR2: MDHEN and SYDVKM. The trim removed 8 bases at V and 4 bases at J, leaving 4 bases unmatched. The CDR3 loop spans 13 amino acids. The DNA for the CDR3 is TGTGCCAGCGACAGGGGTATGAATCAGCCCCAGCATTTT. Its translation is CASDRGMNQPQHF.

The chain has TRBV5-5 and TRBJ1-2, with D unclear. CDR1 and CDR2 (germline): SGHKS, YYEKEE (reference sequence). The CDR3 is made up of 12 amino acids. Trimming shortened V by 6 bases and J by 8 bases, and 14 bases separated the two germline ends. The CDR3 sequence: CASNPGGGGYTF. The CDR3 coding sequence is TGTGCCAGCAATCCAGGAGGAGGGGGCTACACCTTC.

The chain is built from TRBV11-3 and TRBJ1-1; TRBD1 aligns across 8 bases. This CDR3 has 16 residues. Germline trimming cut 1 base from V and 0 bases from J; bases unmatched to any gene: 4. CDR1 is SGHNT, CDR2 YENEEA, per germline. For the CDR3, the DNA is TGTGCCAGCAGCTTAGCCCGGACAGGGCTGAACACTGAAGCTTTCTTT. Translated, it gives CASSLARTGLNTEAFF. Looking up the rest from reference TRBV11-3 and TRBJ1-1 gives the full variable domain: EAGVVQSPRYKIIEKKQPVAFWCNPISGHNTLYWYLQNLGQGPELLIRYENEEAVDDSQLPKDRFSAERLKGVDSTLKIQPAELGDSAVYLCASSLARTGLNTEAFFGQGTRLTVV.

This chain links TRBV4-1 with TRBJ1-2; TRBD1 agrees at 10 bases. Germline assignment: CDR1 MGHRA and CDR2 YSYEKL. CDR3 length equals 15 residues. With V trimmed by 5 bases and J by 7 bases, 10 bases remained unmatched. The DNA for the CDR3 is TGCGCCAGCAGCTCGCCGGGACAGGGGTGGGGTGGCTACACCTTC. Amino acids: CASSSPGQGWGGYTF.

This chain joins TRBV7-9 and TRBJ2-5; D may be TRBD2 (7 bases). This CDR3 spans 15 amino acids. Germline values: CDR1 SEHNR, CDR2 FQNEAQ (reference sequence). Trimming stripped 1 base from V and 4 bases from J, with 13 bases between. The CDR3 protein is CASSLGGGRGETQYF. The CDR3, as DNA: TGTGCCAGCAGCTTAGGCGGGGGCCGGGGAGAGACCCAGTACTTC.

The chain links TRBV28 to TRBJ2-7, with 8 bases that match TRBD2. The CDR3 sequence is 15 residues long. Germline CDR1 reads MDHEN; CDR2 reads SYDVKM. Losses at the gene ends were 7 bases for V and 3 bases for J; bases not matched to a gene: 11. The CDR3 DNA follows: TGTGCCAGCACCCCAACTAGCGGTTTAAACTACGAGCAGTACTTC. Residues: CASTPTSGLNYEQYF.

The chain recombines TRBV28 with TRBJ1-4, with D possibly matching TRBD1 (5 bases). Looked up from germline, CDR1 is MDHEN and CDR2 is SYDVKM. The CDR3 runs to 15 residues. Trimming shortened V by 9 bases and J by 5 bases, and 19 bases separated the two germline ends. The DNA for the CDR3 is TGTGCCAGTAGGGGAGAGACAGCCCTAAATGAAAAACTGTTTTTT. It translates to CASRGETALNEKLFF.

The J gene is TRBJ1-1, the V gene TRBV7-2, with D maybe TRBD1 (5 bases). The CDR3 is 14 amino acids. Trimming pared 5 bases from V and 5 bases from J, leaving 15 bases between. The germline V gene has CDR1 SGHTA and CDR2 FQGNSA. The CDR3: CASSPGGVGTEAFF. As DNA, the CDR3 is TGTGCCAGCAGCCCCGGGGGAGTAGGTACTGAAGCTTTCTTT.

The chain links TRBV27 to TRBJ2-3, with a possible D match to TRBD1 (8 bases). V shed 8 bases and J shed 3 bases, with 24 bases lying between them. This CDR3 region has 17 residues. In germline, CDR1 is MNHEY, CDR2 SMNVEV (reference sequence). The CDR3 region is CASLRGRGTGATDTQYF. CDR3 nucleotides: TGTGCCAGCCTCCGAGGGAGGGGGACAGGAGCTACAGATACGCAGTATTTT.

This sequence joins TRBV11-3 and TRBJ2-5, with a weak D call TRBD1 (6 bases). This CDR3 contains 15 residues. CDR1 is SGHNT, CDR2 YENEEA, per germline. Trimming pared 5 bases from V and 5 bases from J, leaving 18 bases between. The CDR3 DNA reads TGTGCCAGCAGCCCGCTCCAGGGGTTTGTGGAGACCCAGTACTTC. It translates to CASSPLQGFVETQYF. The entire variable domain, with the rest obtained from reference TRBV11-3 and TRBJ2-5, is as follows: EAGVVQSPRYKIIEKKQPVAFWCNPISGHNTLYWYLQNLGQGPELLIRYENEEAVDDSQLPKDRFSAERLKGVDSTLKIQPAELGDSAVYLCASSPLQGFVETQYFGPGTRLLVL.

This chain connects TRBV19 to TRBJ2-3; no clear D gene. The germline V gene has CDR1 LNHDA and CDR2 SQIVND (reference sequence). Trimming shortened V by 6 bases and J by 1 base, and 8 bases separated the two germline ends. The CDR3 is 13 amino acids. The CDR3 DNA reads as TGTGCCAGTAGGGAAAGGGGCACAGATACGCAGTATTTT. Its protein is CASRERGTDTQYF. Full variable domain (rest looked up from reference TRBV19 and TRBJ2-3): DGGITQSPKYLFRKEGQNVTLSCEQNLNHDAMYWYRQDPGQGLRLIYYSQIVNDFQKGDIAEGYSVSREKKESFPLTVTSAQKNPTAFYLCASRERGTDTQYFGPGTRLTVL.

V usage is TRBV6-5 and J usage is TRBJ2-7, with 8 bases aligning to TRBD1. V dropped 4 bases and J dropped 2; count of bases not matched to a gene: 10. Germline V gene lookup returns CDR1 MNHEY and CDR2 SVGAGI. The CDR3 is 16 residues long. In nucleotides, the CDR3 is TGTGCCAGCAGTTTTACCACCCCACAGGGGGCCTACGAGCAGTACTTC. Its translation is CASSFTTPQGAYEQYF.

CDR3: CASTTGEGETQYF. In DNA form, the CDR3 reads TGTGCCAGCACGACAGGGGAGGGAGAGACCCAGTACTTC. The chain links TRBV2 to TRBJ2-5; a weak D match, TRBD1 (8 bases). Between the trimmed V and J ends, which lost 7 bases and 4 bases, there was a span of 13 bases. CDR3 size: 13 residues. The germline gives CDR1 SNHLY, CDR2 FYNNEI.

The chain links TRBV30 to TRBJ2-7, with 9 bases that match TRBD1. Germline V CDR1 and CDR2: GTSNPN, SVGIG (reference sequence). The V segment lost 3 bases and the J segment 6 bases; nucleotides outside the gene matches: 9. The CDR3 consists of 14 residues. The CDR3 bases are TGTGCCTGGAGCCTCGGGACAGGGCTTGCCGAGCAGTACTTC. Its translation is CAWSLGTGLAEQYF. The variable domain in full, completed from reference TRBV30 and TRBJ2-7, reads SQTIHQWPATLVQPVGSPLSLECTVEGTSNPNLYWYRQAAGRGLQLLFYSVGIGQISSEVPQNLSASRPQDRQFILSSKKLLLSDSGFYLCAWSLGTGLAEQYFGPGTRLTVT.

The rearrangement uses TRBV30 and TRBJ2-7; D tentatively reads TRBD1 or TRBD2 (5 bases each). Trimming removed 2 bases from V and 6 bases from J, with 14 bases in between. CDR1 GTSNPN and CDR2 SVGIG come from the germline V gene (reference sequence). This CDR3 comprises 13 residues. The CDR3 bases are TGTGCCTGGAGTCGGACGGGACCCGGCGAGCAGTACTTC. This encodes CAWSRTGPGEQYF.

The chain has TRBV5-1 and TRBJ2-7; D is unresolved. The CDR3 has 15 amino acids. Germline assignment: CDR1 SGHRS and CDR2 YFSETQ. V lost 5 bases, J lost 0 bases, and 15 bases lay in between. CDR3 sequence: CASRSDPLSSYEQYF. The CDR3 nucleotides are TGCGCCAGCAGATCGGACCCATTGAGCTCCTACGAGCAGTACTTC.

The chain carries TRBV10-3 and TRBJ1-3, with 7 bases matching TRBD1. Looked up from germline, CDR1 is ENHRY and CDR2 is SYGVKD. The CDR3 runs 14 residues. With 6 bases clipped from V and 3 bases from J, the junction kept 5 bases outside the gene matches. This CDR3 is CAISTDRDGNTIYF. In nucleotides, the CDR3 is TGTGCCATCAGCACTGACAGGGATGGAAACACCATATATTTT.

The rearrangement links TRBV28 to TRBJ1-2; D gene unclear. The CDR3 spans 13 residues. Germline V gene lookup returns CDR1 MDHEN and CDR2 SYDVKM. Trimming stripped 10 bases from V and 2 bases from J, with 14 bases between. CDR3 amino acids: CATAQPYNYGYTF. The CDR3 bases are TGTGCCACCGCACAGCCTTACAACTATGGCTACACCTTC.

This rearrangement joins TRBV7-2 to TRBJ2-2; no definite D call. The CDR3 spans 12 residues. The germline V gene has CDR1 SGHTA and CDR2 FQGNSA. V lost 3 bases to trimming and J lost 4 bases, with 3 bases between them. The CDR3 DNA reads TGTGCCAGCAGCTTGTTCACCGGGGAGCTGTTTTTT. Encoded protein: CASSLFTGELFF.

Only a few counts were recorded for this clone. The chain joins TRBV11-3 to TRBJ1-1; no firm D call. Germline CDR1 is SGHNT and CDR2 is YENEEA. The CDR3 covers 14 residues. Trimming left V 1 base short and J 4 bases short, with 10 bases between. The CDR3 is CASSLVAGSTEAFF. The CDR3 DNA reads TGTGCCAGCAGCTTAGTGGCGGGGAGCACTGAAGCTTTCTTT. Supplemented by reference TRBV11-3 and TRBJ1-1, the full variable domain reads EAGVVQSPRYKIIEKKQPVAFWCNPISGHNTLYWYLQNLGQGPELLIRYENEEAVDDSQLPKDRFSAERLKGVDSTLKIQPAELGDSAVYLCASSLVAGSTEAFFGQGTRLTVV.

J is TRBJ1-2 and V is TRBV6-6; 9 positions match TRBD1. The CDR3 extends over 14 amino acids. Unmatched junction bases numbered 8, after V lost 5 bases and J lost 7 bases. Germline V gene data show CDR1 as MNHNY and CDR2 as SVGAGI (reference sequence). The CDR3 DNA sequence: TGTGCCAGCAGTACCTCGGGACAGGGATCTGGCTACACCTTC. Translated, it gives CASSTSGQGSGYTF.

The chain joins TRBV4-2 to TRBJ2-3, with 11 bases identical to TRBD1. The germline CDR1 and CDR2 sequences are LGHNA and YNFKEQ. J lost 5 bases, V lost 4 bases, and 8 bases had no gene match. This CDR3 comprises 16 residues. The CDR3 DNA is TGTGCCAGCAGCCGCCGGGACAGGGGGTTCAGAGATACGCAGTATTTT. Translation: CASSRRDRGFRDTQYF.

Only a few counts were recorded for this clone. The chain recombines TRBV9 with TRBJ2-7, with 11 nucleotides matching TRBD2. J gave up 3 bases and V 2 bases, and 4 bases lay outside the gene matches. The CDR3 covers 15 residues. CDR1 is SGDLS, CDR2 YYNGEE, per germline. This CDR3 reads CASSVGLAEDYEQYF. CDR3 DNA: TGTGCCAGCAGCGTGGGACTAGCGGAGGACTACGAGCAGTACTTC.

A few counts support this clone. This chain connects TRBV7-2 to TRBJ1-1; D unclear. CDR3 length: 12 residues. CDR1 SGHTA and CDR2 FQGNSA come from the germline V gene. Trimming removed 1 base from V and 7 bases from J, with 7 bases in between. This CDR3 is CASSLGGYEAFF. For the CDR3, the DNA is TGTGCCAGCAGCTTAGGAGGCTATGAAGCTTTCTTT. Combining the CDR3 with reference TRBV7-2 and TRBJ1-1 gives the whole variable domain GAGVSQSPSNKVTEKGKDVELRCDPISGHTALYWYRQSLGQGLEFLIYFQGNSAPDKSGLPSDRFSAERTGGSVSTLTIQRTQQEDSAVYLCASSLGGYEAFFGQGTRLTVV.

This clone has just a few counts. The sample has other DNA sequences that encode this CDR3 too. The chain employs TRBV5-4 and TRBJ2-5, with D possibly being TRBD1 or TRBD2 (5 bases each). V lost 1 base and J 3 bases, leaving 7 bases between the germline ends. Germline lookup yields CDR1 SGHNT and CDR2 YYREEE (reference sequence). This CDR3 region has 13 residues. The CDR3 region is CASSLRGEETQYF. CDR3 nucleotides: TGTGCCAGCAGCTTGAGGGGAGAAGAGACCCAGTACTTC.

CDR3 loop: CASSPQVGDSSYEQYF. The CDR3 DNA follows: TGTGCCAGCAGTCCCCAAGTGGGTGACAGCTCCTACGAGCAGTACTTC. V gene TRBV7-2 combines with J gene TRBJ2-7; D is perhaps TRBD1 (5 bases). Germline CDR1 reads SGHTA; CDR2 reads FQGNSA. V gave up 6 bases and J gave up 0 bases, with 18 bases separating them. This CDR3 has 16 residues.